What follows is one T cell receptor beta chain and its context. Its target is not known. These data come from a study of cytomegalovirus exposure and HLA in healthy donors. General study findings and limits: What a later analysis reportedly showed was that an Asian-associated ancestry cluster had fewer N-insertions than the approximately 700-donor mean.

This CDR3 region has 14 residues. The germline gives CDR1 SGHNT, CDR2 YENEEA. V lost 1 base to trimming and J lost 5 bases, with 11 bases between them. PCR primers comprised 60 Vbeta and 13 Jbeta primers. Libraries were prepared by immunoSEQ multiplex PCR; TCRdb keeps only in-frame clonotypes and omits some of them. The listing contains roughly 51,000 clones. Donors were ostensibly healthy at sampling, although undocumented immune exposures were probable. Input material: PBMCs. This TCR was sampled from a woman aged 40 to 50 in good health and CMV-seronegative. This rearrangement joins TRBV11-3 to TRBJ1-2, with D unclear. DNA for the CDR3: TGTGCCAGCAGCTTAGCTGGAGGTTTTTATGGCTACACCTTC. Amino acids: CASSLAGGFYGYTF. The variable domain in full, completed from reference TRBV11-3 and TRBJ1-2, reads EAGVVQSPRYKIIEKKQPVAFWCNPISGHNTLYWYLQNLGQGPELLIRYENEEAVDDSQLPKDRFSAERLKGVDSTLKIQPAELGDSAVYLCASSLAGGFYGYTFGSGTRLTVV.